This entry concerns a single T cell receptor (beta chain). No antigen is known for it. Indicated treatment: roughly 10-day PBMC culture with coronavirus spike peptide pools or control peptides (ViraFEST assay). This record belongs to a study of vaccination and CD4 T cells after COVID-19. Trimming stripped 0 bases from V and 5 bases from J, with 10 bases between. This CDR3 spans 14 amino acids. Germline assignment: CDR1 SGHNT and CDR2 YYREEE (reference sequence). Cultured CD4+ T-cell DNA underwent Oncomine TCR Beta short-read sequencing. One entry per CDR3 protein results from TCRdb running MiXCR on the PCR reads. The sample lists 22,000 or so distinct CDR3 sequences, about 33% occurring once.

The receptor's source is a human donor with COVID-19. The V gene is TRBV5-4, the J gene TRBJ2-3; D is unclear. The specimen was cultured CD4+ T cells from blood. The CDR3 reads CASSLVGPGDTQYF. CDR3 coding DNA: TGTGCCAGCAGCTTGGTAGGTCCGGGAGATACGCAGTATTTT.